A selection of T cell receptor beta chains follows, all from one sample in a study of blood T cell repertoires in COVID-19. The method was immunoSEQ multiplex PCR; TCRdb's version includes in-frame clones alone and lacks a portion of them. Among around 480,000 clones listed, approximately 89% were seen once. The sequenced sample was peripheral blood. The receptors come from a woman aged 45-60 years with COVID-19, enrolled during active disease. CDR3s include the opening cysteine and the closing phenylalanine or tryptophan. The D gene is left open where the match is weak. Clone sizes are given selectively: once, few, many, or a class where the clone is expanded.

TRBV2	TRBJ2-1	NA	NA	TGTGCCAGCAGCTTTACAGGGCCCAAGCAGTTCTTC	CASSFTGPKQFF
TRBV11-2	TRBJ1-1	TRBD1	NA	TGTGCCAGCAGCTCGACAGGGGGCGCCTTAGCTGAAGCTTTCTTT	CASSSTGGALAEAFF
TRBV14	TRBJ2-2	NA	NA	TGTGCCAGCAGCCAATCCCACGGGGTCGGGCTGTTTTTT	CASSQSHGVGLFF
TRBV28	TRBJ1-3	NA	NA	TGTGCCAGCAGTTACGGGGGGGGCTCTGGAAACACCATATATTTT	CASSYGGGSGNTIYF
TRBV12-5	TRBJ1-2	TRBD1	few	TGTGCTAGTGTCCAAGCGGGACAGGGGAACTATGGCTACACCTTC	CASVQAGQGNYGYTF
TRBV28	TRBJ2-7	NA	NA	TGTGCCAGCGGGAGCCCCAATTACGAGCAGTACTTC	CASGSPNYEQYF
TRBV5-1	TRBJ1-1	NA	NA	TGCGCCAGCAGCTTGGTAGTCTCCTCCGAAGCTTTCTTT	CASSLVVSSEAFF
TRBV5-1	TRBJ1-2	NA	NA	TGCGCCAGCTCCGACGGGTATGGCTACACCTTC	CASSDGYGYTF
TRBV30	TRBJ1-6	TRBD1	NA	TGTGCCTGGAGTGTACCCCAGCCAGGGGGCGACTCACCCCTCCACTTT	CAWSVPQPGGDSPLHF
TRBV24-1	TRBJ2-2	NA	NA	TGTGCCACCAGTCCCCCCCTGGGGGAGCTGTTTTTT	CATSPPLGELFF
TRBV5-1	TRBJ2-5	TRBD1	NA	TGCGCCAGCAGCTTGGAAGTGACAGGGCAAGAGACCCAGTACTTC	CASSLEVTGQETQYF
TRBV14	TRBJ1-1	NA	NA	TGTGCCAGCAGCCAAAGGTCGGGGGCTTTCTTT	CASSQRSGAFF
TRBV6-6	TRBJ2-1	NA	once	TGTACCATAATGGAACTAGCATCCTACAATGAGCAGTTCTTC	CTIMELASYNEQFF
TRBV3-1/TRBV3-2	TRBJ1-2	NA	NA	TGTGCCAGCAGCCAAGACGCAGATATCCATGGCTACACCTTC	CASSQDADIHGYTF
TRBV6-5	TRBJ1-2	NA	NA	TGTGCCAGCAGTTATAAACAGGATTTAGCTAACTATGGCTACACCTTC	CASSYKQDLANYGYTF
TRBV6-6	TRBJ2-7	NA	NA	TGTGCCAGCAGTGTGACGGGGGTGAACGAGCAGTACTTC	CASSVTGVNEQYF
TRBV19	TRBJ1-1	TRBD1	NA	TGTGCCAGTAGGAAACAGGGGGACACTGAAGCTTTCTTT	CASRKQGDTEAFF
TRBV4-2	TRBJ1-2	NA	NA	TGTGCCAGCAGCCAAGGGACAGCCTATGGCTACACCTTC	CASSQGTAYGYTF
TRBV4-1	TRBJ1-2	TRBD1	NA	TGCGCCAGCAGCCACCTGGACAGGTCTAACTATGGCTACACCTTC	CASSHLDRSNYGYTF
TRBV11-2	TRBJ1-4	NA	NA	TGTGCCAGCAGCTTACTAGGGGCAACTAATGAAAAACTGTTTTTT	CASSLLGATNEKLFF
TRBV5-5	TRBJ1-2	TRBD1	NA	TGTGCCAGCAGCCCTGGGAGGACAGGGAACTATGGCTACACCTTC	CASSPGRTGNYGYTF
TRBV7-9	TRBJ1-1	NA	NA	TGTGCCAGCAGCCCGGGAGGGTTGAAGACTGAAGCTTTCTTT	CASSPGGLKTEAFF
TRBV19	TRBJ2-2	TRBD1	NA	TGTGCCAGTCATACAGGGGCCCGACGAAACACCGGGGAGCTGTTTTTT	CASHTGARRNTGELFF
TRBV7-7	TRBJ1-5	NA	NA	TGTGCCAGCAGCTTAGGGGGGCTTGGGGATCAGCCCCAGCATTTT	CASSLGGLGDQPQHF
TRBV6-5	TRBJ2-3	NA	NA	TGTGCCAGCAGGCGGGACCGTACTAGCACAGATACGCAGTATTTT	CASRRDRTSTDTQYF
TRBV7-3	TRBJ1-1	NA	NA	TGTGCCAGCGAAGATTTGGCAGGGCTGGCTTTCTTT	CASEDLAGLAFF
TRBV29-1	TRBJ2-1	NA	NA	TGCATTGCAGGTTTAGCCTACAATGAGCAGTTCTTC	CIAGLAYNEQFF
TRBV5-6	TRBJ2-1	NA	NA	TGTGCCAGCAGCACCGACCCAGGGGCTGAGCAGTTCTTC	CASSTDPGAEQFF
TRBV6-5	TRBJ1-1	NA	NA	TGTGCCAGCACACTATCGTTGAACACTGAAGCTTTCTTT	CASTLSLNTEAFF
TRBV19	TRBJ1-2	NA	NA	TGTGCCAGTAGCCCCGTGCCGGGAGAATGGAATGGCTACACCTTC	CASSPVPGEWNGYTF
TRBV29-1	TRBJ2-2	NA	few	TGCAGCGTTGTCACAGGGTCCAACACCGGGGAGCTGTTTTTT	CSVVTGSNTGELFF
TRBV5-1	TRBJ2-3	TRBD1	NA	TGCGCCAGCAGCTTGGACCGGGACAGAGGAGATACGCAGTATTTT	CASSLDRDRGDTQYF
TRBV5-1	TRBJ2-6	NA	NA	TGCGCCAGTGAGACGGGAAGCTCTGGGGCCAACGTCCTGACTTTC	CASETGSSGANVLTF
TRBV12-5	TRBJ1-4	TRBD1	NA	TGTGCTAGTGGTCCCCGGGACAGTTATAATGAAAAACTGTTTTTT	CASGPRDSYNEKLFF
TRBV9	TRBJ1-6	NA	NA	TGTGCCAGCAGCGTTGGTACAGGACCCAGCTCCTATAATTCACCCCTCCACTTT	CASSVGTGPSSYNSPLHF
TRBV5-1	TRBJ1-2	NA	NA	TGCGCCAGCAGCGTTACAGGGTCAGGGAGTGGCTACACCTTC	CASSVTGSGSGYTF
TRBV6-1	TRBJ2-7	TRBD2	NA	TGTGCCAGCAGTGGTCCCGGGACTAGCGGGGGGTCCTACGAGCAGTACTTC	CASSGPGTSGGSYEQYF
TRBV7-9	TRBJ2-2	TRBD1	NA	TGTGCCAGCAGGGCAGGGGGCGCAGGAACCGGGGAGCTGTTTTTT	CASRAGGAGTGELFF
TRBV6-5	TRBJ2-5	NA	NA	TGTGCCAGCAGTTACGGTCAGCTAGGAGGGACCCAGTACTTC	CASSYGQLGGTQYF
TRBV7-9	TRBJ2-7	NA	NA	TGTGCCAGCAGCGACGGGGCCTACGAGCAGTACTTC	CASSDGAYEQYF
TRBV5-1	TRBJ1-1	NA	NA	TGCGCCAGCAGCTTGGGGGGCCCAGGGGATACTGAAGCTTTCTTT	CASSLGGPGDTEAFF
TRBV2	TRBJ1-1	TRBD1	NA	TGTGCCAGCAGCGACAGGGGGAGCACTGAAGCTTTCTTT	CASSDRGSTEAFF
TRBV27	TRBJ1-1	NA	NA	TGTGCCAGCAGTTTTTCGGGGGGCGACGCTGAAGCTTTCTTT	CASSFSGGDAEAFF
TRBV19	TRBJ1-2	TRBD1	NA	TGTGCCAGTACCAACCAAGGACAGGCTTCCACACAGGCCTATGGCTACACCTTC	CASTNQGQASTQAYGYTF
TRBV5-1	TRBJ2-2	TRBD2	NA	TGCGCCAGCAGCTTCGATAGCGGGAGGAACACCGGGGAGCTGTTTTTT	CASSFDSGRNTGELFF
TRBV9	TRBJ1-2	NA	NA	TGTGCCAGCAGCGGCGAATGGGGAGATTATGGCTACACCTTC	CASSGEWGDYGYTF
TRBV27	TRBJ2-1	NA	NA	TGTGCCAGCAGTTTACGAGGTGTAGATCCCACCTCCAATGAGCAGTTCTTC	CASSLRGVDPTSNEQFF
TRBV27	TRBJ2-1	TRBD1	once	TGTGCCAGCAGGCCGCGCGGGACAGGGGGAGTGAATGAGCAGTTCTTC	CASRPRGTGGVNEQFF